The next 8 T cell receptor beta chains were all read from a single sample in a study of T cell repertoires in cytomegalovirus infection. TCRdb reanalysed the reads using MiXCR and keeps one entry per CDR3 protein. The sample yields approximately 500,000 distinct CDR3 sequences, more than 15% seen once. The material sequenced was CD8+ T cells from PBMCs. These receptors came from a human donor in good health (CMV status not recorded). Some clones in this sample may be carry-over from other donors' samples.

The gene calls are TRBV25-1 and TRBJ1-1; possible D gene TRBD1, 5 bases. The CDR3 spans 14 residues. V shed 5 bases and J shed 5 bases, with 15 bases lying between them. The germline V gene has CDR1 MGHDK and CDR2 SYGVNS. Here the CDR3 DNA reads TGTGCCAGCAGTATGGCAGGGAAAATTACTGAAGCTTTCTTT. Amino acid sequence: CASSMAGKITEAFF.

This clonotype came up many times. The chain recombines TRBV7-9 with TRBJ2-1; D is unresolved. This CDR3 has 14 residues. Germline assignment: CDR1 SEHNR and CDR2 FQNEAQ (reference sequence). V was clipped by 8 bases and J by 3 bases, with 14 bases between them. The CDR3: CASRPSGVYNEQFF. The CDR3 DNA reads TGTGCCAGCCGTCCTAGTGGGGTCTACAATGAGCAGTTCTTC.

This clonotype occurred a few times. This chain uses TRBV27 with TRBJ2-3, with 9 bases fitting TRBD2. Germline V gene sequence: CDR1 MNHEY, CDR2 SMNVEV (reference sequence). The CDR3 spans 18 residues. The trim removed 6 bases at V and 0 bases at J, leaving 13 bases unmatched. CDR3 DNA: TGTGCCAGCAGAGAGGGAGTACTAGCGGGTTATAGCACAGATACGCAGTATTTT. It specifies CASREGVLAGYSTDTQYF.

This clonotype was observed at least ten times. The chain combines TRBV7-3 with TRBJ1-1; TRBD1 matches at 8 bases. J lost 0 bases, V lost 5 bases, and 5 bases had no gene match. The CDR3 consists of 15 residues. The germline V gene has CDR1 SGHTA and CDR2 FQGTGA. This CDR3 is CASSDRGRLNTEAFF. As DNA, the CDR3 is TGTGCCAGCAGCGACAGGGGCCGCCTGAACACTGAAGCTTTCTTT. The whole variable domain, filled in from reference TRBV7-3 and TRBJ1-1, reads GAGVSQTPSNKVTEKGKYVELRCDPISGHTALYWYRQSLGQGPEFLIYFQGTGAADDSGLPNDRFFAVRPEGSVSTLKIQRTERGDSAVYLCASSDRGRLNTEAFFGQGTRLTVV.

Turning to this clonotype: Since a much larger clone is just one base distant, this may be a read error. V gene TRBV4-1 combines with J gene TRBJ2-1; the D gene is possibly TRBD1 (6 bases). The germline V gene encodes CDR1 MGHRA and CDR2 YSYEKL. The CDR3 contains 17 residues. Trimming took 2 bases from V and 0 from J, leaving 14 bases between them. The DNA for the CDR3 is TGCGCCAGCAGCCAAAGAGACAGGAACCCCTCCTACAATGAGCAGTTCTTC. It yields the protein CASSQRDRNPSYNEQFF.

The DNA of the CDR3 is TGTGCCAGCACACCCTCGAGCTCCTACAATGAGCAGTTCTTC. As protein: CASTPSSSYNEQFF. The chain carries TRBV27 and TRBJ2-1; D remains ambiguous. The germline V gene has CDR1 MNHEY and CDR2 SMNVEV (reference sequence). This CDR3 has 14 amino acids. V was clipped by 7 bases and J by 0 bases, with 10 bases between them.

This clonotype was observed a few times. CDR3 DNA sequence: TGTGCCAGCAGCGTCACCGGGACGGGGGCCTACGAGCAGTACTTC. Its translation: CASSVTGTGAYEQYF. The chain couples TRBV7-6 to TRBJ2-7, with D possibly matching TRBD2 (6 bases). This CDR3 has 15 amino acids. The V gene's germline CDR1 is SGHVS and CDR2 FNYEAQ. Trimming took off 5 bases at V and 2 bases at J, with 16 bases between the two ends. Full variable domain (remainder filled in from reference TRBV7-6 and TRBJ2-7): GAGVSQSPRYKVTKRGQDVALRCDPISGHVSLYWYRQALGQGPEFLTYFNYEAQQDKSGLPNDRFSAERPEGSISTLTIQRTEQRDSAMYRCASSVTGTGAYEQYFGPGTRLTVT.

This clonotype appeared a few times. This sequence joins TRBV7-8 and TRBJ2-5; 8 bases agree with TRBD2. Germline V gives CDR1 SGHVS, CDR2 FQNEAQ. This CDR3 is built from 14 residues. The V gene end was trimmed by 8 bases and the J gene end by 4 bases; junction bases not matched to a gene: 9. As DNA, the CDR3 is TGTGCCAGCTCACCCGGGGGGGGGCCAGAGACCCAGTACTTC. Encoded protein: CASSPGGGPETQYF.